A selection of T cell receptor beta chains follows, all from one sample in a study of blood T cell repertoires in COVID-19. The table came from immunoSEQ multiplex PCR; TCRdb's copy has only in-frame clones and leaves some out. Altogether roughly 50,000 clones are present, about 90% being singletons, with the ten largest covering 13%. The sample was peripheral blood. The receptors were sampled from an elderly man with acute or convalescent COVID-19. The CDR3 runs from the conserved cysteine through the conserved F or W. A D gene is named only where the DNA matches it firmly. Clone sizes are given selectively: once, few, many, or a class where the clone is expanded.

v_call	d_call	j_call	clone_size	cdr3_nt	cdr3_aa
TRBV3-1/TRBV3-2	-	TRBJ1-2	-	TGTGCCAGCAGCCAAGGAACAGGGCTCTATGGCTACACCTTC	CASSQGTGLYGYTF
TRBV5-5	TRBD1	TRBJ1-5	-	TGTGCCAGCAGTTTGGGACAGGGCTATCAGCCCCAGCATTTT	CASSLGQGYQPQHF
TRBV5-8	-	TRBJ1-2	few	TGTGCCAGCAGCTTGAGGGGGGGCTATGGCTACACCTTC	CASSLRGGYGYTF
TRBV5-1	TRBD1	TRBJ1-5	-	TGCGCCAGCAGCTTGGGGGGACAGGGGGCTTATCAGCCCCAGCATTTT	CASSLGGQGAYQPQHF
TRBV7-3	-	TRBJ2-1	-	TGTGCCAGCAGCGCCTCTGCGGGGCAAGGAAATGAGCAGTTCTTC	CASSASAGQGNEQFF
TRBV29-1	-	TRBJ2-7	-	TGCAGCGTTACGGCCCTGACGGGCTACGAGCAGTACTTC	CSVTALTGYEQYF
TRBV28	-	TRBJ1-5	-	TGTGCCAGCAGTCCCCCCGCGGGGGCCGGGCAGCCCCAGCATTTT	CASSPPAGAGQPQHF
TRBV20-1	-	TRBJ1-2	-	TGCAGTGCTTTAAGAGACTATGGCTACACCTTC	CSALRDYGYTF
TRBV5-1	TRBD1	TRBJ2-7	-	TGCGCCAGCAGCTGGACAGGGGCCGGCAGCTCCTACGAGCAGTACTTC	CASSWTGAGSSYEQYF
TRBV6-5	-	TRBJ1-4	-	TGTGCCAGCAGTTATGGACACCGGGAGGAAAAACTGTTTTTT	CASSYGHREEKLFF
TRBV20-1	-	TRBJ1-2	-	TGCAGTGCTAGTAGGGGGGGACTTAACTATGGCTACACCTTC	CSASRGGLNYGYTF
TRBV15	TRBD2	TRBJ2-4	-	TGTGCCACCAGCAGGGCAGGACTAGCTGCCAAAAACATTCAGTACTTC	CATSRAGLAAKNIQYF
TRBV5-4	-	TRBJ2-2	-	TGTGCCAGCAGCTTGTTAAACGGGGAGCTGTTTTTT	CASSLLNGELFF
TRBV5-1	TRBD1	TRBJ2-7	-	TGCGCCAGCAGGTCCGGGACAGGGGGCTACGAGCAGTACTTC	CASRSGTGGYEQYF
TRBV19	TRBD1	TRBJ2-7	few	TGTGCCAGTAGCTTGGGACAGGGGCTCTCCTACGAGCAGTACTTC	CASSLGQGLSYEQYF
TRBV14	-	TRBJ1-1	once	TGTGCCAGCAGCCAATTCGGACAGCCCAACACTGAAGCTTTCTTT	CASSQFGQPNTEAFF
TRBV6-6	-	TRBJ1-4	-	TGTGCCAGCAGTTACGACACCTCAACTAATGAAAAACTGTTTTTT	CASSYDTSTNEKLFF
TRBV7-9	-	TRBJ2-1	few	TGTGCCAGCAGCTTAGGGCTAGCTATCTATGAGCAGTTCTTC	CASSLGLAIYEQFF
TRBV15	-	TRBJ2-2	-	TGTGCCACCAGCAGAGATTCCCGGACAATTCGGGGGATGTTTTTT	CATSRDSRTIRGMFF
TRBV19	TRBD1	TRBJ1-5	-	TGTGCCAGTAGTCCTCGGGACAGGGGCAATCAGCCCCAGCATTTT	CASSPRDRGNQPQHF
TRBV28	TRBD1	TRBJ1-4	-	TGTGCCACGGCCCGAAACAGGGGACTAGGCGAAAAACTGTTTTTT	CATARNRGLGEKLFF
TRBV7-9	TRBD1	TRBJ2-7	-	TGTGCCAGCAGCTCCTCAGGGACAGGGGAGCAGTACTTC	CASSSSGTGEQYF
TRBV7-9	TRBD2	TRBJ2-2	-	TGTGCCAGCAGCTTATCCGGCGGGGGGCGCGGCGGGGAGCTGTTTTTT	CASSLSGGGRGGELFF
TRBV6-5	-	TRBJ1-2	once	TGTGCCAGCAGCCGGACTGAGTATGGCTACACCTTC	CASSRTEYGYTF
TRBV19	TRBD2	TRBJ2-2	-	TGTGCCAGTGCCCAGGGACTAGCGGGCACCGGGGAGCTGTTTTTT	CASAQGLAGTGELFF
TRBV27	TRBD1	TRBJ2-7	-	TGTGCCAGCAGCGGGACAGGGGCGGGGTACGAGCAGTACTTC	CASSGTGAGYEQYF
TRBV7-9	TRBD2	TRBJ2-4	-	TGTGCCAGCAGCTCGGGACTAGCGGGCCTCAAAAACATTCAGTACTTC	CASSSGLAGLKNIQYF